The present entry profiles one T cell receptor (beta chain) with its context. What it binds is unknown. Second doses were pooled across both intervals (about 4 or about 12 weeks). Clones were sequenced by immunoSEQ multiplex PCR, and TCRdb holds only the in-frame ones, with some missing. The sample carries about 110,000 clones, 80% to 95% recorded once. This record comes from a study of T cell responses to AZD1222 COVID-19 vaccine. Notes on the study in general: The study sampled repertoires only after the peak T cell response. Elevations in Spike-specific TCR breadth and depth followed administration of two AZD1222 doses.

The CDR3 runs to 16 residues. J lost 5 bases, V lost 6 bases, and 15 bases had no gene match. Germline assignment: CDR1 KGHSH and CDR2 LQKENI. The J gene is TRBJ2-5, the V gene TRBV18, with TRBD1 matching over 7 bases. This receptor was identified in an adult who received the AZD1222 COVID-19 vaccine. Sequencing used peripheral blood, obtained 28 days after the second AZD1222 dose. The CDR3 spells CASSPTDRTGGETQYF. For the CDR3, the DNA is TGTGCCAGCTCCCCGACAGATCGGACAGGCGGGGAGACCCAGTACTTC.